This record covers a single T cell receptor (beta chain). What it binds is not known. The data are from a study of CD8+ T cells in alopecia areata. Sequencing relied on a cDNA template that was reverse transcribed from extracted RNA. Profiled with immunoSEQ multiplex PCR; TCRdb holds only in-frame clones, not every one. The data show some 120,000 clones, with approximately 47% seen just once and 8% to 11% held by the top ten. The CDR3 is 10 residues long. The V gene lost 8 bases and the J gene lost 10 bases, with 12 bases spanning the gap. Per germline, CDR1 GTSNPN and CDR2 SVGIG (reference sequence). Study-level points and caveats: Scalp lesions, especially in alopecia totalis/universalis, had higher clonality than normal scalp.

Peripheral blood and lesional scalp punch biopsies were taken from alopecia areata patients. This TCR came from a human donor with alopecia areata. This sequence joins TRBV30 and TRBJ2-1; perhaps TRBD1 as D (6 bases). Material: NKG2D-low CD8+ T cells sorted from blood. The CDR3 here is CAHGGREQFF. Here the CDR3 DNA reads TGTGCCCATGGGGGCCGGGAGCAGTTCTTC.